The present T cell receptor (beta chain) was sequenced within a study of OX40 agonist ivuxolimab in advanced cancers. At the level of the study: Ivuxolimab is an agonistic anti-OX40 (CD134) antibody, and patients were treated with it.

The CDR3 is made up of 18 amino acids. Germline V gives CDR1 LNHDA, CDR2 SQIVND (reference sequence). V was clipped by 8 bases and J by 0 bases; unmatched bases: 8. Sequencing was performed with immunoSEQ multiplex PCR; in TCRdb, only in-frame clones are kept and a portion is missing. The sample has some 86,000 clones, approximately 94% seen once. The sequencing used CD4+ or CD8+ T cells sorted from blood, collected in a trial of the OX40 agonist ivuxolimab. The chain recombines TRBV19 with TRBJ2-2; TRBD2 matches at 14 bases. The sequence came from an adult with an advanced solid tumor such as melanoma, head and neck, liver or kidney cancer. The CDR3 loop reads CASSPGLAGASNTGELFF. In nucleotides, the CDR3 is TGTGCCAGTTCGCCGGGACTAGCGGGAGCATCGAACACCGGGGAGCTGTTTTTT.